The 6 T cell receptor beta chains in this list originate from one sample, sequenced in a study of blood T cell repertoires in COVID-19. This table comes from immunoSEQ multiplex PCR, and its TCRdb copy is limited to in-frame clones, with some not included. The sample has around 160,000 clones, 65% to 85% seen once. Sequenced input: PBMCs or T cells enriched from blood (not recorded which). These receptors were obtained from a woman aged 60-75 years who had recovered from COVID-19.

This clone occurred a few times. V and J are TRBV6-4 and TRBJ2-1; 12 bases map to TRBD2. V lost 1 base to trimming and J lost 13 bases; unmatched junction nucleotides: 5. CDR3 length: 14 amino acids. CDR1 and CDR2 (germline): MRHNA, SNTAGT. Here the CDR3 reads CASSDLWTSGIQFF. CDR3 DNA: TGTGCCAGCAGTGACTTATGGACTAGCGGGATACAGTTCTTC.

The rearrangement links TRBV9 to TRBJ1-3; D is possibly TRBD1 (5 bases). V shed 0 bases and J shed 7 bases, with 8 bases lying between them. There are 13 residues in the CDR3. Germline lookup yields CDR1 SGDLS and CDR2 YYNGEE. CDR3 loop: CASSVGGRNTIYF. The CDR3 DNA follows: TGTGCCAGCAGCGTAGGGGGGAGGAACACCATATATTTT. Combining the CDR3 with reference TRBV9 and TRBJ1-3 gives the whole variable domain DSGVTQTPKHLITATGQRVTLRCSPRSGDLSVYWYQQSLDQGLQFLIQYYNGEERAKGNILERFSAQQFPDLHSELNLSSLELGDSALYFCASSVGGRNTIYFGEGSWLTVV.

The chain carries TRBV2 and TRBJ2-7, with D maybe TRBD1 (6 bases). The CDR3 spans 12 residues. V was pared by 4 bases and J by 3 bases, with 7 bases between. CDR1 is SNHLY, CDR2 FYNNEI, per germline. The CDR3 DNA sequence: TGTGCCAGCAGTGCACAGGGCTACGAGCAGTACTTC. This codes for CASSAQGYEQYF.

The CDR3 region has the DNA TGCGCCAGCAGCTCGGACAGACTGAACACCGGGGAGCTGTTTTTT. Translating it yields CASSSDRLNTGELFF. The J gene is TRBJ2-2, the V gene TRBV5-1, with D maybe TRBD1 (6 bases). This CDR3 region has 15 residues. Germline V gene lookup returns CDR1 SGHRS and CDR2 YFSETQ. V was clipped by 3 bases and J by 1 base, with 10 bases between them.

The genes are TRBV19 and TRBJ2-2, with a tentative D call TRBD1 (6 bases). Germline V CDR1 and CDR2: LNHDA, SQIVND (reference sequence). The CDR3 spans 14 residues. Trimming shortened V by 9 bases and J by 4 bases, and 15 bases separated the two germline ends. The CDR3 sequence is CASSRGSGTGELFF. CDR3 DNA: TGTGCCAGCAGCAGGGGATCGGGCACCGGGGAGCTGTTTTTT.

V gene TRBV10-3 combines with J gene TRBJ1-6, with 9 bases fitting TRBD1. The germline V gene encodes CDR1 ENHRY and CDR2 SYGVKD. Trimming removed 1 base from V and 11 bases from J; junction bases left unmatched: 6. The CDR3 consists of 15 residues. The CDR3 loop is CAISEYGTGSAPLHF. The DNA for the CDR3 is TGTGCCATCAGTGAGTATGGGACAGGGTCCGCACCCCTCCACTTT.